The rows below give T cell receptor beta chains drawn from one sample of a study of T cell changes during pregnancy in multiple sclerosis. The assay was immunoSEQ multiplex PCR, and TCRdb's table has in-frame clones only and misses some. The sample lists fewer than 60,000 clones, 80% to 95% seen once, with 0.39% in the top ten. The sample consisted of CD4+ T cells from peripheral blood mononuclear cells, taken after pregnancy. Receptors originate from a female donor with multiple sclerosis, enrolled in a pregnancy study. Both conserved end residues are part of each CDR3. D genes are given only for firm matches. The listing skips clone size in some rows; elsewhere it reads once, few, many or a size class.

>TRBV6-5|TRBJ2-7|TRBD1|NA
TGTGCCAGCAGTTACTCGACAGGGAGCGCAGTGGAGTACTTC
CASSYSTGSAVEYF
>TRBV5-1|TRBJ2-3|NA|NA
TGCGCCAGCAGCTTCGGTCTGCGGGCCCGTACAGATACGCAGTATTTT
CASSFGLRARTDTQYF
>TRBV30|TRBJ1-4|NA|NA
TGTGCCTGGGCGGGGGGGGTGAATGAAAAACTGTTTTTT
CAWAGGVNEKLFF
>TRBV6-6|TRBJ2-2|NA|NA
TGTGCCAGCAGTTACGGGCAGACCACCGGGGAGCTGTTTTTT
CASSYGQTTGELFF
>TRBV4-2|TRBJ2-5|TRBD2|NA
TGTGCCAGCAGCCGGGCGGGTGGGAGGGCCCAAGAGACCCAGTACTTC
CASSRAGGRAQETQYF
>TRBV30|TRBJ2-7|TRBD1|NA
TGTGCCTGGAGCCGCCGGACAGGTTATTACGAGCAGTACTTC
CAWSRRTGYYEQYF
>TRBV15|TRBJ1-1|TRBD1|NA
TGTGCCACCAGCAGCGACAGGGGTAGGATCACTGAAGCTTTCTTT
CATSSDRGRITEAFF
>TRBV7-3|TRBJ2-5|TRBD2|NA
TGTGCCAGCAGCTTAGGGACTAAAGAGACCCAGTACTTC
CASSLGTKETQYF
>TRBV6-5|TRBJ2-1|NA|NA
TGTGCCAGCAGCGCCAGGGGTCGGAATGAGCAGTTCTTC
CASSARGRNEQFF
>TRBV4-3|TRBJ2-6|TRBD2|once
TGCGCCAGCAGCCAAATGACTAGCGGGATGTCCGCCGGGGCCAACGTCCTGACTTTC
CASSQMTSGMSAGANVLTF
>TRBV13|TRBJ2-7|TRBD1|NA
TGTGCCAGCAGCCCTGGGACAGGGCGCTCCTACGAGCAGTACTTC
CASSPGTGRSYEQYF
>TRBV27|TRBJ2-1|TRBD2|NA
TGTGCCGCACGGACTAGCGGGATCTACAATGAGCAGTTCTTC
CAARTSGIYNEQFF
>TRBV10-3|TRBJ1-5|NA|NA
TGTGCCATTCAGGGTGATAGCAATCAGCCCCAGCATTTT
CAIQGDSNQPQHF
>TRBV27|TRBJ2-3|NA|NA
TGTGCCAGCAGTCAACCCCCAGGGTACGGCACAGATACGCAGTATTTT
CASSQPPGYGTDTQYF
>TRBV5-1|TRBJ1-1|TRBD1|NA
TGCGCCAGCAGAAATACAGGGGGCGGCACTGAAGCTTTCTTT
CASRNTGGGTEAFF
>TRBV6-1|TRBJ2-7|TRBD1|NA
TGTGCCAGCAGTGAAGCTGGGACAGGCTCTCACGAGCAGTACTTC
CASSEAGTGSHEQYF
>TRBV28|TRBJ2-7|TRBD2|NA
TGTGCCAGCACCCCTAGCGGGAGCTTCTACGAGCAGTACTTC
CASTPSGSFYEQYF